These 15 T cell receptor beta chains originate from one sample sequenced in a study of T cell clonality in common variable immunodeficiency. Clones were sequenced by immunoSEQ multiplex PCR, and TCRdb holds only the in-frame ones, with some missing. The record shows 39,000 or so clones for this sample, with no singletons present. Sequencing was carried out using peripheral blood mononuclear cells. These receptors originate from a person aged 18 to 70 in good health.

This clone was seen many times. The read ends 3 residues shy of where the CDR3 ends; the end is completed using the germline J gene. The rearrangement links TRBV18 to TRBJ1-6; D is undetermined. Germline V gives CDR1 KGHSH, CDR2 LQKENI. The CDR3 spans 11 residues. This CDR3 reads CASSSGETLHF. The DNA read from the CDR3 is TGTGCCAGCTCATCCGGGGAGACC.

This clone turned up a few times. The read ends 3 residues before the CDR3 terminus; that terminus is restored from the germline J gene. The rearrangement uses TRBV29-1 and TRBJ1-5; tentative D call: TRBD1 (6 bases). Germline CDR1 and CDR2: SQVTM and ANQGSEA. CDR3 length: 13 residues. The ends were cut back, 4 bases at V and 2 bases at J, with 9 bases in the middle. The CDR3 sequence is CSVAGVGNQPQHF. CDR3 DNA (partial): TGCAGCGTTGCAGGGGTAGGCAATCAGCCC.

This clone has at least ten counts. The CDR3 end is not reached by the read, which stops 3 residues before it; the germline J gene fills it in. The rearrangement uses TRBV7-3 and TRBJ2-3, with TRBD2 matching over 9 bases. J gave up 8 bases and V 1 base, and 16 bases lay outside the gene matches. CDR3 length equals 18 residues. Germline CDR1 is SGHTA and CDR2 is FQGTGA. Incomplete CDR3 DNA: TGTGCCAGCAGCTTAAGCCACAATAGCGGGAGAGGGCTAGGTACG. Protein sequence: CASSLSHNSGRGLGT. The full CDR3 protein is CASSLSHNSGRGLGTQYF. The full variable domain, rest sourced from reference TRBV7-3 and TRBJ2-3, is GAGVSQTPSNKVTEKGKYVELRCDPISGHTALYWYRQSLGQGPEFLIYFQGTGAADDSGLPNDRFFAVRPEGSVSTLKIQRTERGDSAVYLCASSLSHNSGRGLGTQYFGPGTRLTVL.

As for this clone: The read finishes 3 residues shy of the CDR3 end, and the germline J gene is used to complete it. The chain is built from TRBV19 and TRBJ1-4; unclear D gene. With 0 bases removed from V and 5 bases from J, the gap between germline ends came to 19 bases. Per germline, CDR1 LNHDA and CDR2 SQIVND (reference sequence). This CDR3 comprises 18 residues. The part of the CDR3 DNA that was read is TGTGCCAGTAGTATAGATCCACCGGGGTCCGTCCGCAATGAAAAA. As protein: CASSIDPPGSVRNEK. In full, the CDR3 is CASSIDPPGSVRNEKLFF.

This clone rates as medium-sized. The CDR3 end lies 3 residues beyond the end of the read and is filled in from the germline J gene. This chain links TRBV5-1 with TRBJ1-3, with D uncertain. V was shortened by 4 bases and J by 2 bases, with 16 bases between the two germline ends. Per germline, CDR1 SGHRS and CDR2 YFSETQ. The CDR3 has 16 residues. CDR3 amino acids: CASSLTRGGTGNTIYF. The part of the CDR3 DNA that was read is TGCGCCAGCAGCCTCACGCGGGGAGGGACTGGAAACACC.

This clone was seen more than once but under ten times. The CDR3 bases that were read are TGTGCCAGTATTCGACAGGTGGGCACTGAA. This sequence encodes CASIRQVGTE. The full-length CDR3 reads as CASIRQVGTEAFF. This chain connects TRBV19 to TRBJ1-1; D perhaps matches TRBD1 (6 bases). The read falls 3 residues short of the CDR3 end, and the missing part is taken from the germline J gene. Germline V gene data show CDR1 as LNHDA and CDR2 as SQIVND (reference sequence). This CDR3 has 13 amino acids. The V and J ends lost 7 bases and 4 bases respectively, with 13 bases between them. The full variable domain, in which reference TRBV19 and TRBJ1-1 provide the parts outside the CDR3, is DGGITQSPKYLFRKEGQNVTLSCEQNLNHDAMYWYRQDPGQGLRLIYYSQIVNDFQKGDIAEGYSVSREKKESFPLTVTSAQKNPTAFYLCASIRQVGTEAFFGQGTRLTVV.

This clone was counted at least ten times. The read finishes 3 residues shy of the CDR3 end, and the germline J gene is used to complete it. The chain uses TRBV4-1 and TRBJ1-5, with TRBD1 matching over 8 bases. CDR1 MGHRA and CDR2 YSYEKL come from the germline V gene. V lost 3 bases to trimming and J lost 7 bases; unmatched junction nucleotides: 5. The CDR3 extends over 14 amino acids. The CDR3 is CASSHGQGGQPQHF. Incomplete CDR3 DNA: TGCGCCAGCAGCCACGGACAGGGAGGACAGCCC.

This clone occurred many times. The read comes to an end 3 residues before the CDR3 does, leaving the germline J gene to fill in the end. The chain carries TRBV27 and TRBJ1-1; a possible D gene is TRBD1 (5 bases). Trimming removed 5 bases from V and 2 bases from J, with 18 bases in between. Germline V gene lookup returns CDR1 MNHEY and CDR2 SMNVEV (reference sequence). This CDR3 has 16 amino acids. The CDR3 DNA, read in part, is TGTGCCAGCAGTCTCGGGGGTAGGCCTCGAAACACTGAA. Translated, it gives CASSLGGRPRNTE. The whole CDR3 protein reads CASSLGGRPRNTEAFF.

This clone was counted ten times or more. The read finishes 3 residues shy of the CDR3 end, and the germline J gene is used to complete it. This chain links TRBV29-1 with TRBJ2-3, with TRBD2 identical over 10 bases. CDR3 length equals 18 residues. V lost 3 bases, J lost 0 bases, and 12 bases stayed unmatched. In germline, CDR1 is SQVTM, CDR2 ANQGSEA. CDR3 amino acids: CSVELAGVGAFSTDTQYF. The covered CDR3 bases are TGCAGCGTTGAGCTAGCGGGAGTTGGGGCTTTTAGCACAGATACG.

This clone was recorded at least ten times. The read ends 3 residues shy of where the CDR3 ends; the end is completed using the germline J gene. This chain connects TRBV5-1 to TRBJ2-1; D is unresolved. Trimming left V 0 bases short and J 0 bases short, with 10 bases between. Germline CDR1 SGHRS, CDR2 YFSETQ. This CDR3 spans 16 amino acids. CDR3 bases read: TGCGCCAGCAGCTTGGACGAACCTAGCTCCTACAATGAG. It yields the protein CASSLDEPSSYNE. The entire CDR3 reads CASSLDEPSSYNEQFF.

The sample holds a few counts of this clone. The CDR3 region is CASNLQGFNSPLHF. The CDR3 bases that were read are TGTGCCAGCAATCTACAGGGATTTAATTCACCC. The chain employs TRBV2 and TRBJ1-6; D possibly corresponds to TRBD1 (6 bases). The sequence runs out 3 residues before the end of the CDR3; the remainder is reconstructed from the germline J gene. Trimming stripped 7 bases from V and 6 bases from J, with 13 bases between. Germline loops: CDR1 SNHLY, CDR2 FYNNEI. The CDR3 spans 14 residues.

This clone was detected ten times or more. The read falls 3 residues short of the CDR3 end, and the missing part is taken from the germline J gene. The rearrangement joins TRBV12-3 or TRBV12-4 to TRBJ1-2; a weak D match, TRBD1 (5 bases). The CDR3 is 15 residues long. The CDR3 reads CASSLRQGGSGGYTF. The DNA read from the CDR3 is TGTGCCAGCAGTTTAAGGCAGGGAGGTTCTGGAGGC.

There are many counts of this clone. The read halts 3 residues ahead of the CDR3 end, with the missing end drawn from the germline J gene. The V gene is TRBV5-1, the J gene TRBJ2-1; weak D call: TRBD1 (6 bases). With 0 bases removed from V and 2 bases from J, the gap between germline ends came to 15 bases. Germline loops: CDR1 SGHRS, CDR2 YFSETQ. The CDR3 has 17 residues. CDR3 DNA, as far as it was read: TGCGCCAGCAGCTTGGAGGCAGGGGAAATAACCTACAATGAG. Residues: CASSLEAGEITYNE. The entire CDR3 is CASSLEAGEITYNEQFF.

Many counts were recorded for this clone. Sequencing ends 3 residues short of the CDR3 end; the germline J gene provides the rest. The chain couples TRBV5-1 to TRBJ1-3, with D possibly TRBD1 on 6 matching bases. CDR3 length equals 14 residues. The V end was cut by 9 bases, the J end by 0 bases, with 13 bases between. CDR1 is SGHRS, CDR2 YFSETQ, per germline. The CDR3 DNA, read in part, is TGCGCCACCCCTGGACAGAACTCTGGAAACACC. The encoded protein is CATPGQNSGNT. The CDR3 in its entirety is CATPGQNSGNTIYF.

Regarding this clone: The sequence runs out 3 residues before the end of the CDR3; the remainder is reconstructed from the germline J gene. The V call is TRBV20-1, the J call TRBJ1-2; tentatively, D is TRBD1 (5 bases). Germline V gene lookup returns CDR1 DFQATT and CDR2 SNEGSKA (reference sequence). CDR3 length: 13 residues. CDR3 amino acids: CSASLGTPYDYTF. Incomplete CDR3 DNA: TGCAGTGCTAGTCTAGGGACTCCCTACGAC.